This T cell receptor (beta chain) was obtained from a study of blood T cell repertoires in COVID-19. TCRdb's table, derived via immunoSEQ multiplex PCR, lists solely in-frame clones and lacks some. Of tens of thousands of clones listed, about 85% are singletons. The clonotype originates from a man in his 60s with acute or convalescent COVID-19. Specimen: peripheral blood.

CDR3 nucleotide sequence: TGTGCCAGCGGAAGGGCAGGGTCTACAACTAATGAAAAACTGTTTTTT. This gives the protein CASGRAGSTTNEKLFF. V gene TRBV27 combines with J gene TRBJ1-4; perhaps TRBD1 as D (5 bases). The germline V and J ends were trimmed by 8 bases and 0 bases, with 16 bases remaining between them. The CDR3 is 16 residues long. The germline V gene encodes CDR1 MNHEY and CDR2 SMNVEV (reference sequence). The full variable domain, its missing parts supplied by reference TRBV27 and TRBJ1-4, is EAQVTQNPRYLITVTGKKLTVTCSQNMNHEYMSWYRQDPGLGLRQIYYSMNVEVTDKGDVPEGYKVSRKEKRNFPLILESPSPNQTSLYFCASGRAGSTTNEKLFFGSGTQLSVL.